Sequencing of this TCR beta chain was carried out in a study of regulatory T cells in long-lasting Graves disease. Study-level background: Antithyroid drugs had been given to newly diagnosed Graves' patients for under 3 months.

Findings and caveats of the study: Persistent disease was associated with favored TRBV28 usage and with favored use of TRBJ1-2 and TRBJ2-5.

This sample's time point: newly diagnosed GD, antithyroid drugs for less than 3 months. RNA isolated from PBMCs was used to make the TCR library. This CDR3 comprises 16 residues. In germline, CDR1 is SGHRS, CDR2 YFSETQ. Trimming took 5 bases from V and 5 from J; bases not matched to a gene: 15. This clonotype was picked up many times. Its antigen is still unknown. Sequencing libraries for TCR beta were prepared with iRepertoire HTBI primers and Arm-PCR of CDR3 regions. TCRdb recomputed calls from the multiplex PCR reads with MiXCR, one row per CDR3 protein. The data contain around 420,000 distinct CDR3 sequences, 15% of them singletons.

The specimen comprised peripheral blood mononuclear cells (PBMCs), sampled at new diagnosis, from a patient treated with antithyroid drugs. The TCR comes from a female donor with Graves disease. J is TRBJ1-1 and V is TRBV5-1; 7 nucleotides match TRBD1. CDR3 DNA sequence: TGCGCCAGCAGTCGGGACAGTGATTTGGTTGGTACTGAAGCTTTCTTT. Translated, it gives CASSRDSDLVGTEAFF.